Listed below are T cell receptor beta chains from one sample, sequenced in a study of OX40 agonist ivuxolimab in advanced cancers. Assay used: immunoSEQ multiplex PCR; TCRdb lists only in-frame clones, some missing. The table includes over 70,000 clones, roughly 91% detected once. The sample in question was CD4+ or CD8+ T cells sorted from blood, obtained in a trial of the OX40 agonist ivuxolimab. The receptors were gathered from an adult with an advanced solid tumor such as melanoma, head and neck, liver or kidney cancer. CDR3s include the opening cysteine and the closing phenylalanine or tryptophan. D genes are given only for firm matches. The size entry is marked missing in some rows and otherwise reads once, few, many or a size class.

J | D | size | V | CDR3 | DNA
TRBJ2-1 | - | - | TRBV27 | CASSLGGNSYNEQFF | TGTGCCAGCAGTTTAGGCGGAAACTCCTACAATGAGCAGTTCTTC
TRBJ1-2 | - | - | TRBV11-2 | CASSLAALRGPNYGYTF | TGTGCCAGCAGCTTAGCGGCGTTACGGGGCCCTAATTATGGCTACACCTTC
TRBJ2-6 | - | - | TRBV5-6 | CASSLAGRAEPTGANVLTF | TGTGCCAGCAGCTTGGCGGGTAGGGCAGAACCCACTGGGGCCAACGTCCTGACTTTC
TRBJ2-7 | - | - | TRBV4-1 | CASRPGPRAYEQYF | TGCGCCAGCAGACCCGGGCCCAGGGCCTACGAGCAGTACTTC
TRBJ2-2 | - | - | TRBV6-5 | CASSYSHTMNTGELFF | TGTGCCAGCAGTTACAGCCACACGATGAACACCGGGGAGCTGTTTTTT
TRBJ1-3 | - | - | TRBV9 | CASSEGDTNTIYF | TGTGCCAGCAGCGAGGGGGACACGAACACCATATATTTT
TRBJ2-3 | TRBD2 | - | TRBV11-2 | CASSTSGGASTDTQYF | TGTGCCAGCAGCACTAGCGGGGGCGCTAGCACAGATACGCAGTATTTT
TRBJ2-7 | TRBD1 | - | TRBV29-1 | CSGLTGTGPSYEQYF | TGCAGCGGCCTGACCGGGACAGGCCCATCCTACGAGCAGTACTTC
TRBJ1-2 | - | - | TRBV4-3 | CASSQDRLTGSAGYTF | TGCGCCAGCAGCCAAGATCGGTTGACGGGATCCGCTGGCTACACCTTC
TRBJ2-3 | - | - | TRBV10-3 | CAISESGSGDTQYF | TGTGCCATCAGTGAGTCCGGGAGCGGAGATACGCAGTATTTT
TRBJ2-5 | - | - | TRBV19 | CASTKGAGEGTQYF | TGTGCCAGTACCAAAGGTGCAGGGGAGGGGACCCAGTACTTC
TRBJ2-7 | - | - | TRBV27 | CASSFGGSGQYF | TGTGCCAGCAGTTTCGGGGGATCCGGGCAGTACTTC
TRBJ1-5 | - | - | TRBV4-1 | CASSQEEGIRSNQPQHF | TGCGCCAGCAGCCAAGAGGAGGGTATTAGAAGCAATCAGCCCCAGCATTTT
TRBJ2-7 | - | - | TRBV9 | CASSVGGDSYEQYF | TGTGCCAGCAGCGTAGGGGGCGACTCCTACGAGCAGTACTTC
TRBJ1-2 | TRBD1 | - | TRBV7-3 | CASSSSVLGTGWGGYTF | TGTGCCAGCAGCTCCTCCGTTCTCGGGACAGGGTGGGGCGGCTACACCTTC
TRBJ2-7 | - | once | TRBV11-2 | CASSNDNGGWEQYF | TGTGCCAGCAGCAACGACAATGGGGGTTGGGAGCAGTACTTC